These 13 T cell receptor beta chains originate from one sample sequenced in a study of blood T cell repertoires in COVID-19. Here immunoSEQ multiplex PCR was the method, and the copy in TCRdb shows in-frame clones only, minus some. The sample includes over 70,000 clones, approximately 90% of them seen just once. The specimen was peripheral blood. Receptor source: a human donor with active COVID-19. The donor label of this sample is uncertain.

The DNA of the CDR3 is TGTGCCAGCACCCCAGAGTTAGATTCACCCCTCCACTTT. Translated: CASTPELDSPLHF. The chain recombines TRBV6-2 or TRBV6-3 with TRBJ1-6; no definite D call. V was pared by 7 bases and J by 8 bases, with 12 bases between. The CDR3 is made up of 13 amino acids. Germline V gene sequence: CDR1 MNHEY, CDR2 SVGEGT.

The chain combines TRBV28 with TRBJ1-2; 10 nucleotides align to TRBD1. This CDR3 spans 14 amino acids. CDR1 and CDR2 (germline): MDHEN, SYDVKM. The V segment lost 6 bases and the J segment 4 bases; nucleotides outside the gene matches: 5. As DNA, the CDR3 is TGTGCCAGCAGACGACAGGGGGCTGGCTATGGCTACACCTTC. Protein product: CASRRQGAGYGYTF.

The CDR3 region is CASSPQGGDRGISWGNQPQHF. The CDR3 region has the DNA TGCGCCAGCAGCCCCCAAGGGGGGGACAGGGGTATCTCTTGGGGCAATCAGCCCCAGCATTTT. The chain links TRBV10-1 to TRBJ1-5, with TRBD1 matching 10 bases. Germline-derived CDR1 and CDR2 are WNHNN and SYGVQD (reference sequence). The CDR3 runs to 21 residues. J was trimmed by 2 bases and V by 6 bases; bases with no gene match: 22.

This chain connects TRBV7-2 to TRBJ2-3; 9 positions match TRBD2. Germline CDR1 and CDR2: SGHTA and FQGNSA. The CDR3 has 15 residues. V was pared by 5 bases and J by 4 bases, with 7 bases of the junction left unmatched. The CDR3 bases are TGTGCCAGCAGCCAAGATAGCGGGGGTTCAGATACGCAGTATTTT. Protein product: CASSQDSGGSDTQYF.

The chain is built from TRBV3-1 (or the pseudogene TRBV3-2) and TRBJ1-1, with D possibly TRBD1 on 6 matching bases. Trimming removed 4 bases from V and 6 bases from J, with 21 bases in between. This CDR3 comprises 16 residues. Germline assignment: CDR1 LGHDT and CDR2 YNNKEL (reference sequence). This CDR3 is CASSPRTVIRWAEAFF. The CDR3 bases are TGTGCCAGCAGCCCCCGGACAGTTATTAGGTGGGCTGAAGCTTTCTTT.

The V call is TRBV7-9, the J call TRBJ1-4, with TRBD1 matching over 8 bases. This CDR3 region has 14 residues. The V gene end was trimmed by 6 bases and the J gene end by 8 bases; junction bases not matched to a gene: 8. Germline CDR1 reads SEHNR; CDR2 reads FQNEAQ (reference sequence). DNA of the CDR3: TGTGCCAGCAGATCCGACAGGGGCTACGAAAAACTGTTTTTT. Translated, it gives CASRSDRGYEKLFF.

The rearrangement joins TRBV7-9 to TRBJ1-5; 8 nucleotides match TRBD1. The length of the CDR3 is 14 residues. Trimming removed 5 bases from V and 7 bases from J; junction bases left unmatched: 7. CDR1 is SEHNR, CDR2 FQNEAQ, per germline (reference sequence). The CDR3, as DNA: TGTGCCAGCAGCCCCACAGGGGGTGGACAGCCCCAGCATTTT. Its translation is CASSPTGGGQPQHF.

The rearrangement links TRBV27 to TRBJ2-7; the D is unclear. The CDR3 is 17 residues long. Germline V lookup: CDR1 MNHEY, CDR2 SMNVEV (reference sequence). Trimming removed 5 bases from V and 1 base from J, with 21 bases in between. The CDR3 sequence is CASSILGGSKDSYEQYF. CDR3 DNA sequence: TGTGCCAGCAGTATCCTAGGCGGCTCGAAAGATTCCTACGAGCAGTACTTC.

The chain is built from TRBV24-1 and TRBJ1-3; D may be TRBD1 (6 bases). Looked up from germline, CDR1 is KGHDR and CDR2 is SFDVKD. The V and J ends lost 2 bases and 4 bases respectively, with 14 bases between them. CDR3 length: 16 residues. The CDR3 here is CATSDSVRGRGNTIYF. The DNA for the CDR3 is TGTGCCACCAGTGATTCCGTCAGGGGTAGGGGAAACACCATATATTTT.

The chain joins TRBV6-5 to TRBJ2-7, with a tentative D call TRBD2 (6 bases). Germline CDR1 reads MNHEY; CDR2 reads SVGAGI. The length of the CDR3 is 13 residues. Trimming stripped 8 bases from V and 7 bases from J, with 18 bases between. CDR3 sequence: CASRFRDAGEQYF. The CDR3 DNA reads TGTGCCAGCCGATTCAGGGATGCGGGAGAGCAGTACTTC.

A note on this clone: One end of the junction does not line up with germline, which may come from a read error. The chain uses TRBV7-7 and TRBJ2-7; D unclear. This CDR3 region has 15 residues. Per germline, CDR1 SSHAT and CDR2 FNYEAQ (reference sequence). For the CDR3, the DNA is TGTGCTAGCAGCTTAGGGTCAGGTAGCTCCTACGAGCAGTACTTC. Translation gives CASSLGSGSSYEQYF.

The chain uses TRBV9 and TRBJ2-7; the match to TRBD2 covers 11 bases. Losses at the gene ends were 0 bases for V and 4 bases for J; bases not matched to a gene: 9. Germline CDR1 SGDLS, CDR2 YYNGEE. The CDR3 extends over 17 amino acids. The CDR3 DNA reads TGTGCCAGCAGCGTAGAGGATAGCGGGGGGGCGGTTTACGAGCAGTACTTC. Translation: CASSVEDSGGAVYEQYF. Looking up the rest from reference TRBV9 and TRBJ2-7 gives the full variable domain: DSGVTQTPKHLITATGQRVTLRCSPRSGDLSVYWYQQSLDQGLQFLIQYYNGEERAKGNILERFSAQQFPDLHSELNLSSLELGDSALYFCASSVEDSGGAVYEQYFGPGTRLTVT.

The rearrangement links TRBV25-1 to TRBJ1-1; tentative D call: TRBD1 (6 bases). CDR1 and CDR2 (germline): MGHDK, SYGVNS. The CDR3 contains 11 residues. V dropped 7 bases and J dropped 5 bases, with 8 bases sitting between them. The CDR3: CASIRGTEAFF. Here the CDR3 DNA reads TGTGCCAGCATAAGGGGGACTGAAGCTTTCTTT.